This T cell receptor (beta chain) derives from a study of OX40 agonist ivuxolimab in advanced cancers. The timepoints at which blood was sampled were baseline, cycle 4 day 1, and cycle 7 day 1. In its sample, this clone was seen once. Trimming shortened V by 2 bases and J by 6 bases, and 14 bases separated the two germline ends. In germline, CDR1 is WSHSY, CDR2 SAAADI. This CDR3 has 15 residues. This table comes from immunoSEQ multiplex PCR, and its TCRdb copy is limited to in-frame clones, with some not included. The data contain roughly 29,000 clones, 90% of them singletons. The chain employs TRBV10-2 and TRBJ2-1; no definite D call. This sequence originates from an adult with an advanced solid tumor such as melanoma, head and neck, liver or kidney cancer. The sample in question was CD4+ or CD8+ T cells sorted from blood, obtained in a trial of the OX40 agonist ivuxolimab. CDR3 in DNA: TGCGCCAGCAGTGAGGGGGTCCACCTGGGCAATGAGCAGTTCTTC. It encodes CASSEGVHLGNEQFF.